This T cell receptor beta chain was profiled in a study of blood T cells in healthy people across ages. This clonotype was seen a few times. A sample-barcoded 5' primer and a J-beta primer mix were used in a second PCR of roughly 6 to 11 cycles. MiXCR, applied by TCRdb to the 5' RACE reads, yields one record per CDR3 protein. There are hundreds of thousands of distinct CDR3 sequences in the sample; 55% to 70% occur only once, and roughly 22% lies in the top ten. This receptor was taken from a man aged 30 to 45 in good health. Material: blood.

The DNA of the CDR3 is TGCAGCGTTGACTCCAGACAGGGCCACGAGCAGTACTTC. Protein product: CSVDSRQGHEQYF. V is TRBV29-1 and J is TRBJ2-7; 7 bases line up with TRBD1. The CDR3 contains 13 residues. CDR1 is SQVTM and CDR2 is ANQGSEA in the germline V gene. Losses at the gene ends were 3 bases for V and 5 bases for J; bases not matched to a gene: 7.